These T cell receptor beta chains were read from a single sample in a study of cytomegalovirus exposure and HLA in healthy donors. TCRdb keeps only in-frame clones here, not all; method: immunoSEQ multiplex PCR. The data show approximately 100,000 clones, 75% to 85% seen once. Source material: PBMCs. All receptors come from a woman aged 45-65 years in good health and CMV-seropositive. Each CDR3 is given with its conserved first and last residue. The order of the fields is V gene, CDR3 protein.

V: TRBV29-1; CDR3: CSVEDPRRGSYNEQFF
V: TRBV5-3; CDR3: CARSVGQGIDGYTF
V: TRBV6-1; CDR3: CASRENVGQASTDTQYF
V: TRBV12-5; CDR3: CASAFRDSSYNEQFF
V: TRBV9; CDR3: CASSVGQGAGQPQHF
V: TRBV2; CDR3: CASHLGAGGPYNEQFF
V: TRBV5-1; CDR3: CASSIGQARGTEAFF
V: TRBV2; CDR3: CASLGQMNTEAFF
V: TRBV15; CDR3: CATRGTSGERDTQYF
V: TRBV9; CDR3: CASSPGQDNYGYTF
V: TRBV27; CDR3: CASSEFRDRRNTEAFF
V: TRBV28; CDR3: CASSLGQGEAFF
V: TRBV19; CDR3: CASSMVLAGIKKTQYF
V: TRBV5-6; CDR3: CASSLAGRTGLNEAFF
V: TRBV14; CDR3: CASSLRTGYEQYF
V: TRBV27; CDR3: CASSTLTGTLHF
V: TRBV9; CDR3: CASSVALPGVGANVLTF
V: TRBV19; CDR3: CASKDRGGTNEKLFF
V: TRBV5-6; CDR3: CASSLDGYQLSEQYF
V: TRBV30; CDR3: CAWSGTGGARQPQHF
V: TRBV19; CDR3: CASSIEARDTQYF
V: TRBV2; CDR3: CASTGDINQPQHF
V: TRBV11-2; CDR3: CASRELLSSYNSPLHF
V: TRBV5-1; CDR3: CASSFGLAGDNEQFF
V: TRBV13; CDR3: CASTLQGLMNTEAFF
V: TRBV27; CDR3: CASSPDSVINQSQHF
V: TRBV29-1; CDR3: CSVEETYTEAFF
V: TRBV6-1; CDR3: CASSDLQLREQFF
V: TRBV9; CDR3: CASSVGAGDEAFF
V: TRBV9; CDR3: CASSEKGLAASYEQYF
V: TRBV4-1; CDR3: CASSPGTAGKEKLFF
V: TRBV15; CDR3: CATSIDRTNQPQHF
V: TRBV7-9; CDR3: CASSLANGELFF
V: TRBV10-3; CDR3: CAISGSPGHSYYEQYF
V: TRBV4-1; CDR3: CASSQENGNTEAFF
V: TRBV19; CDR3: CASSITPDSHQPQHF
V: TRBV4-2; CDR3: CASSQDRAGGYNEQFF
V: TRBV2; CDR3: CATAGNNEQFF
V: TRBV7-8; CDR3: CASSSDRDRVSYEQYF
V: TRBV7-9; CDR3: CASSRTPDRAKNIQYF
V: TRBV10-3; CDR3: CAITSGSNDDNEQFF
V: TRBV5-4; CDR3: CASTLGREADTQYF
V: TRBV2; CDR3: CASMLGPGNTIYF
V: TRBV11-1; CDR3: CASSFRNYGYTF
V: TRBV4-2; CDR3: CASSPTSGGPRTDTQYF
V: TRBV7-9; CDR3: CASSLDQGMRETQYF
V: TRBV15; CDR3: CATSRDPGQGVRETQYF
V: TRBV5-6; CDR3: CASGGGTLDNEQFF
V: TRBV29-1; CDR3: CSVLAGVADTQYF
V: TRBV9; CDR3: CASSVDRGTDYGYTF
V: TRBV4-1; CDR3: CASSQEGLAGRETQYF
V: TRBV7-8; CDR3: CASSLDRTGSYEQYF